This T cell receptor (beta chain) was found in a study of glioma-infiltrating T cells after dendritic cell vaccination. The germline V gene encodes CDR1 SGHTA and CDR2 FQGTGA. Trimming took 1 base from V and 1 from J, leaving 9 bases between them. The CDR3 has 15 amino acids. Patients had residual fresh-frozen tumor tissue and more than two years of survival data. None of the glioblastoma patients had an isocitrate dehydrogenase mutation. Primers: 60 V beta forward and 13 J beta reverse. The data were produced by immunoSEQ multiplex PCR, yet TCRdb's version contains in-frame clones alone and is incomplete. The table includes about 95,000 clones, more than 75% detected once.

The sequence derives from a human donor with glioblastoma. The chain links TRBV7-3 to TRBJ2-3, with D perhaps matching TRBD2 (6 bases). The source material was blood, sampled before dendritic cell vaccination. The CDR3 region has the DNA TGTGCCAGCAGCTTAATGGCTAGCGGCACAGATACGCAGTATTTT. It encodes CASSLMASGTDTQYF.